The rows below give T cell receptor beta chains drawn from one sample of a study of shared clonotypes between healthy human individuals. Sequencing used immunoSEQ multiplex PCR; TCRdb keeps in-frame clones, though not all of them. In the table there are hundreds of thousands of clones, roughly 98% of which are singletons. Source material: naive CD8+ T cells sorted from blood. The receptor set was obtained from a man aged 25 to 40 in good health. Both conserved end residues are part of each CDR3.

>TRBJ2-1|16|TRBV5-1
CASSLGRGSAYNEQFF
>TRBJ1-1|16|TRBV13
CASSPSTGVGGTEAFF
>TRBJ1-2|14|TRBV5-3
CAIYEGESDYGYTF
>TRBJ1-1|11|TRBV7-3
CASSSGREAFF
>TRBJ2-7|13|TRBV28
CASSLLQGYEQYF
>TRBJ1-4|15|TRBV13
CASRIMDPGREKLFF
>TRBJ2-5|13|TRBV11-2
CASSLRPQETQYF
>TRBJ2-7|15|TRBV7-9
CASSLGTGGAYEQYF
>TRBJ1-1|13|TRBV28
CASRIEAYTEAFF
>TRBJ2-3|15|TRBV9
CASSPTGASTDTQYF
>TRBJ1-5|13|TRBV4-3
CASGAVGNQPQHF
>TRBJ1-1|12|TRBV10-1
CASKINTGEAFF
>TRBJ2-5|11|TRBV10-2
CASSESRTQYF
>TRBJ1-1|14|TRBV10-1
CASRAGLSNTEAFF
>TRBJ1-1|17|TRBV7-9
CASSPQVQGPSNTEAFF
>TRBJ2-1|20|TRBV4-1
CASSQEPGQVMKGAYNEQFF
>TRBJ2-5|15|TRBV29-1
CSLTQDFFGQETQYF
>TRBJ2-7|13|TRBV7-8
CASSLGNLYEQYF
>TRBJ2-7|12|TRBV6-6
CASSPARVEQYF
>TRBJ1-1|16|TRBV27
CASSLSRRMVRTEAFF
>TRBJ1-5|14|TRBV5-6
CASSLRGLSQPQHF
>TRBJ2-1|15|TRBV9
CASSRGAGAGNEQFF
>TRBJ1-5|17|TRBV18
CASSPTGPPGGNQPQHF
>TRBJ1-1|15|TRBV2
CASSEYKSGNTEAFF
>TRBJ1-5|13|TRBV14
CASSRWTGQPQHF
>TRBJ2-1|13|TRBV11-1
CASSSAQGHEQFF
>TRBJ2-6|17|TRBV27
CAVRIRDRGTGANVLTF
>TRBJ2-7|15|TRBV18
CASSGPGSSTYEQYF
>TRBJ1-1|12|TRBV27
CASSPFSTEAFF
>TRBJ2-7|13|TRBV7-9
CASSLGLYYEQYF
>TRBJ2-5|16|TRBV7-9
CASSLALWGGQETQYF
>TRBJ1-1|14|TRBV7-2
CASSSPGGTTEAFF
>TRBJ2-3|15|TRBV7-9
CASSLISARTDTQYF
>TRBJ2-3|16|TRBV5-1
CASSSATSYSTDTQYF
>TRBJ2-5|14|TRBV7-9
CASQSPRGQETQYF
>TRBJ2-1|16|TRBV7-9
CASSFFGRGAYNEQFF
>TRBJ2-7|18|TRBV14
CASSPRDREATSSYEQYF
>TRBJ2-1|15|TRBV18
CASSPASAPYNEQFF
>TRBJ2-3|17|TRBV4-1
CASSQGPRQGSTDTQYF
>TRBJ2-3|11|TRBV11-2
CASSQPSGKYF
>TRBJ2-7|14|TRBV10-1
CASIQGAKDYEQYF
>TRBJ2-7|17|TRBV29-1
CSVIGLITGRPSYEQYF